The 20 T cell receptor beta chains given below trace back to one sample, sequenced in a study of blood T cell repertoires in COVID-19. Some clones are missing from TCRdb's copy, which holds only in-frame ones; the method was immunoSEQ multiplex PCR. The repertoire holds tens of thousands of clones, with around nine tenths as singletons. Sequenced input: peripheral blood. The receptors were gathered from a man older than 75 with acute or convalescent COVID-19.

The chain has TRBV11-1 and TRBJ2-7; 10 bases map to TRBD2. Germline V lookup: CDR1 SGHAT, CDR2 FQDESV (reference sequence). V shed 5 bases and J 5 bases; nucleotides not matched to a gene: 9. The CDR3 has 15 residues. CDR3 in DNA: TGTGCCAGCAGCCTTCGGACTAGCGGAGAAGACGAGCAGTACTTC. Translation gives CASSLRTSGEDEQYF.

The rearrangement joins TRBV5-6 to TRBJ2-1; 10 bases map to TRBD1. The CDR3 has 15 amino acids. V was clipped by 0 bases and J by 5 bases; unmatched bases: 2. Germline values: CDR1 SGHDT, CDR2 YYEEEE. The CDR3 region is CASSLGDRGNNEQFF. CDR3 nucleotides: TGTGCCAGCAGCTTGGGGGACAGGGGAAACAATGAGCAGTTCTTC.

The chain joins TRBV4-1 to TRBJ1-5; D not certain. This CDR3 is 15 amino acids long. Germline-derived CDR1 and CDR2 are MGHRA and YSYEKL. V shed 0 bases and J shed 5 bases, with 11 bases lying between them. The DNA for the CDR3 is TGCGCCAGCAGCCAAGACGAGGGATCTTATCAGCCCCAGCATTTT. As protein: CASSQDEGSYQPQHF.

The chain joins TRBV7-2 to TRBJ2-5, with 12 bases lining up with TRBD2. V dropped 4 bases and J dropped 2; count of bases not matched to a gene: 5. Germline CDR1 SGHTA, CDR2 FQGNSA. The CDR3 is 16 residues long. This CDR3 is CASSSTSGSGQETQYF. The CDR3 DNA follows: TGTGCCAGCAGCTCGACTAGCGGGAGTGGGCAAGAGACCCAGTACTTC.

This sequence joins TRBV4-3 and TRBJ1-4, with D perhaps matching TRBD1 (6 bases). The V and J ends lost 0 bases and 0 bases respectively, with 17 bases between them. The CDR3 loop spans 19 amino acids. CDR1 and CDR2 (germline): LGHNA, YSLEER. The CDR3 region has the DNA TGCGCCAGCAGCCAAGAATTAAGCGGGGGGCTACCAACTAATGAAAAACTGTTTTTT. Translated: CASSQELSGGLPTNEKLFF.

The chain employs TRBV24-1 and TRBJ1-6, with 11 bases fitting TRBD1. The CDR3 extends over 18 amino acids. The V segment lost 3 bases and the J segment 3 bases; nucleotides outside the gene matches: 6. Per the germline V gene, CDR1 is KGHDR and CDR2 is SFDVKD. CDR3 nucleotides: TGTGCCACCAGTGATCCGGGACAGGGGGTATTCTATAATTCACCCCTCCACTTT. Translation: CATSDPGQGVFYNSPLHF.

This clone has a handful of counts. The chain uses TRBV7-2 and TRBJ1-3, with D unresolved. Deletions cut 2 bases from V and 7 bases from J, with 6 bases between. Germline V lookup: CDR1 SGHTA, CDR2 FQGNSA. The CDR3 consists of 12 residues. The CDR3: CASSLILNTIYF. The CDR3 nucleotides read TGTGCCAGCAGCTTAATATTGAACACCATATATTTT.

The genes are TRBV2 and TRBJ2-7; D not resolved. Germline CDR1 and CDR2: SNHLY and FYNNEI. This CDR3 region has 13 residues. Between the trimmed V and J ends, which lost 4 bases and 0 bases, there was a span of 7 bases. The CDR3 here is CASSAVVSYEQYF. For the CDR3, the DNA is TGTGCCAGCAGTGCAGTGGTCTCCTACGAGCAGTACTTC.

The V call is TRBV10-1, the J call TRBJ1-1; a possible D gene is TRBD1 (5 bases). CDR1 is WNHNN, CDR2 SYGVQD, per germline (reference sequence). V lost 4 bases to trimming and J lost 6 bases, with 18 bases between them. This CDR3 is built from 15 residues. The CDR3 DNA sequence: TGCGCCAGCAGTGGAGGTCCGCCAGGGATCTCTGAAGCTTTCTTT. The encoded protein is CASSGGPPGISEAFF.

The J gene is TRBJ2-7, the V gene TRBV5-1, with TRBD1 matching 8 bases. V trimming: 5 bases; J trimming: 0 bases; junction bases outside the gene matches: 4. This CDR3 has 14 amino acids. Germline V gene data show CDR1 as SGHRS and CDR2 as YFSETQ. The CDR3 DNA reads TGCGCCAGCAGTACAGGGGGGAACTCCTACGAGCAGTACTTC. Amino acid sequence: CASSTGGNSYEQYF.

The chain links TRBV5-1 to TRBJ2-5; TRBD2 matches at 11 bases. V lost 3 bases, J lost 1 base, and 8 bases stayed unmatched. The germline CDR1 and CDR2 sequences are SGHRS and YFSETQ. The CDR3 contains 17 residues. CDR3 DNA sequence: TGCGCCAGCAGCTCCCAACCGGGACTAGCGGTCCAAGAGACCCAGTACTTC. Translation gives CASSSQPGLAVQETQYF.

The V and J genes are TRBV19 and TRBJ1-5; tentatively, D is TRBD1 (5 bases). CDR3 size: 16 residues. Trimming pared 3 bases from V and 6 bases from J, leaving 18 bases between. Germline values: CDR1 LNHDA, CDR2 SQIVND (reference sequence). In nucleotides, the CDR3 is TGTGCCAGTAGTATCGTAGGGTCCAGGGATCTTCAGCCCCAGCATTTT. It translates to CASSIVGSRDLQPQHF.

V is TRBV28 and J is TRBJ1-3, with 7 bases fitting TRBD1. V was clipped by 6 bases and J by 3 bases; unmatched bases: 2. CDR3 size: 13 residues. Germline CDR1 MDHEN, CDR2 SYDVKM. The CDR3 sequence is CASSHRGGNTIYF. The CDR3 nucleotides read TGTGCCAGCAGCCACAGGGGTGGAAACACCATATATTTT.

This rearrangement joins TRBV30 to TRBJ2-1, with D maybe TRBD2 (5 bases). Germline CDR1 and CDR2: GTSNPN and SVGIG (reference sequence). The CDR3 extends over 13 amino acids. Between the trimmed V and J ends, which lost 0 bases and 7 bases, there was a span of 10 bases. CDR3 in amino acids: CAWSVWVANEQFF. The CDR3 nucleotides read TGTGCCTGGAGTGTATGGGTAGCGAATGAGCAGTTCTTC. Full variable domain (rest looked up from reference TRBV30 and TRBJ2-1): SQTIHQWPATLVQPVGSPLSLECTVEGTSNPNLYWYRQAAGRGLQLLFYSVGIGQISSEVPQNLSASRPQDRQFILSSKKLLLSDSGFYLCAWSVWVANEQFFGPGTRLTVL.

This rearrangement joins TRBV4-1 to TRBJ2-6, with 11 bases aligning to TRBD1. Germline trimming cut 4 bases from V and 0 bases from J; bases unmatched to any gene: 2. This CDR3 region has 17 residues. Germline lookup yields CDR1 MGHRA and CDR2 YSYEKL. This CDR3 is CASSPGQGDSGANVLTF. In nucleotides, the CDR3 is TGCGCCAGCAGCCCGGGACAGGGGGACTCTGGGGCCAACGTCCTGACTTTC.

The chain is built from TRBV5-4 and TRBJ1-2; 7 bases agree with TRBD1. In germline, CDR1 is SGHNT, CDR2 YYREEE (reference sequence). The CDR3 has 15 amino acids. The V gene end was trimmed by 0 bases and the J gene end by 7 bases; junction bases not matched to a gene: 9. The CDR3 coding sequence is TGTGCCAGCAGCTTGGATAAGGGGGCGAGGAGTGGCTACACCTTC. Its protein product is CASSLDKGARSGYTF.

The rearrangement links TRBV27 to TRBJ2-2; TRBD1 matches at 8 bases. The germline CDR1 and CDR2 sequences are MNHEY and SMNVEV (reference sequence). V lost 4 bases, J lost 3 bases, and 4 bases stayed unmatched. This CDR3 spans 15 amino acids. The CDR3 sequence: CASSSRTGYTGELFF. CDR3 sequence (DNA): TGTGCCAGCAGTTCCAGGACAGGGTACACCGGGGAGCTGTTTTTT.

The chain links TRBV7-2 to TRBJ1-2, with a weak D call TRBD1 (5 bases). Trimming removed 9 bases from V and 0 bases from J, with 20 bases in between. Germline loops: CDR1 SGHTA, CDR2 FQGNSA. This CDR3 region has 16 residues. In DNA, the CDR3 is TGTGCCAGTAAAACGGGACTTTCGGTTACTAACTATGGCTACACCTTC. Translation gives CASKTGLSVTNYGYTF.

The chain employs TRBV12-3 or TRBV12-4 and TRBJ1-1; the D gene is possibly TRBD1 (5 bases). CDR3 size: 12 residues. V was cut by 3 bases and J by 11 bases, with 13 bases left in between. The CDR3 sequence: CASSFGTREAFF. CDR3 nucleotides: TGTGCCAGCAGTTTTGGGACTCGGGAGGCTTTCTTT.

The genes are TRBV19 and TRBJ1-1; D is unresolved. Trimming stripped 10 bases from V and 8 bases from J, with 20 bases between. This CDR3 has 13 amino acids. CDR1 and CDR2 from the germline V gene are LNHDA and SQIVND (reference sequence). In nucleotides, the CDR3 is TGTGCCACCACCACTCAGGTGTCATTAGAAGCTTTCTTT. It translates to CATTTQVSLEAFF. The full variable domain, its missing parts supplied by reference TRBV19 and TRBJ1-1, is DGGITQSPKYLFRKEGQNVTLSCEQNLNHDAMYWYRQDPGQGLRLIYYSQIVNDFQKGDIAEGYSVSREKKESFPLTVTSAQKNPTAFYLCATTTQVSLEAFFGQGTRLTVV.